Listed below are T cell receptor beta chains from one sample, sequenced in a study of cytomegalovirus exposure and HLA in healthy donors. TCRdb keeps only in-frame clones here, not all; method: immunoSEQ multiplex PCR. Of 150,000 or so clones in the sample, 75% were seen once. The sequenced material came from PBMCs. The receptors stem from a young man in good health and CMV-seronegative. CDR3s include the opening cysteine and the closing phenylalanine or tryptophan. The D gene is left open where the match is weak. Clone size, where shown, is once, few, many, or a class for clones that have expanded.

TRBJ2-7	TRBD1	NA	TRBV28	TGTGCCAGCTTACAGTTCCGGGGACAGGGCGTCGACGAGCAGTACTTC	CASLQFRGQGVDEQYF
TRBJ2-5	TRBD1	few	TRBV9	TGTGCCAGCAGCGTAGCGGGACAGGGGACGGAGACCCAGTACTTC	CASSVAGQGTETQYF
TRBJ1-1	NA	few	TRBV25-1	TGTGCCAGCAGTGATGCGGGGATACAAGCTTTCTTT	CASSDAGIQAFF
TRBJ2-5	TRBD2	NA	TRBV4-1	TGCGCCAGCAAGAGACTAGCGGGAGTACCAGAGACCCAGTACTTC	CASKRLAGVPETQYF
TRBJ1-3	TRBD1	few	TRBV7-6	TGTGCCAGCGCCCCAGGGACAGGGGGCGTAAACACCATATATTTT	CASAPGTGGVNTIYF
TRBJ2-2	TRBD2	NA	TRBV7-9	TGTGCCAGCAGTTTAGTGGGACTACTCACCGGGGAGCTGTTTTTT	CASSLVGLLTGELFF
TRBJ2-3	TRBD2	NA	TRBV5-5	TGTGCCAGCAGCCCGGGACTAGCGGGGGCCGTTGGAAGAGATACGCAGTATTTT	CASSPGLAGAVGRDTQYF
TRBJ1-5	NA	NA	TRBV7-9	TGTGCCAGCAGCTTAGGGTTTGAACAGGGCCCAGGGGCCCAGCATTTT	CASSLGFEQGPGAQHF
TRBJ1-2	NA	NA	TRBV5-1	TGCGCCAGCAGCTTGGAAGGCGGCGTCCTCCCCTATGGCTACACCTTC	CASSLEGGVLPYGYTF
TRBJ2-3	TRBD2	NA	TRBV9	TGTGCCAGCAGCTTGACTAGCGGGAGTGGAGTCGATACGCAGTATTTT	CASSLTSGSGVDTQYF
TRBJ2-3	TRBD2	NA	TRBV19	TGTGCCAGTAGTATCCTAGCGGGAGGTACAGATACGCAGTATTTT	CASSILAGGTDTQYF
TRBJ1-2	NA	NA	TRBV6-1	TGTGCCAGCAGCCTCTCGGGGGACCCTGAGGGCTACACCTTC	CASSLSGDPEGYTF
TRBJ2-1	NA	NA	TRBV29-1	TGCAGCGTTGAAAGAAGGCGGAGCTCCTACAATGAGCAGTTCTTC	CSVERRRSSYNEQFF
TRBJ2-5	TRBD1	NA	TRBV4-2	TGTGCCAGCAGCCACAGGCCAGGGGGCCGGGAGACCCAGTACTTC	CASSHRPGGRETQYF
TRBJ2-7	NA	NA	TRBV5-6	TGTGCCAGCAGCAGAGTACCGGGACTCGAAGGGTACGAGCAGTACTTC	CASSRVPGLEGYEQYF
TRBJ2-3	NA	NA	TRBV5-6	TGTGCCAGCAGCTTGGAGATTGCTAGGTCCCCAGATACGCAGTATTTT	CASSLEIARSPDTQYF
TRBJ1-4	NA	NA	TRBV6-5	TGTGCCAGCAGTTCTCGGGACACCTCAACTAATGAAAAACTGTTTTTT	CASSSRDTSTNEKLFF
TRBJ1-2	TRBD1	once	TRBV11-2	TGTGCCAGCAGCTTCGGACAGGGTAGCTATGGCTACACCTTC	CASSFGQGSYGYTF
TRBJ2-7	TRBD1	NA	TRBV6-1	TGTGCCAGCAGAGAACAGGGGAGCTCCTACGAGCAGTACTTC	CASREQGSSYEQYF
TRBJ1-1	NA	NA	TRBV7-9	TGTGCCAGCAGCTTACTTTCTCGAGGGAACACTGAAGCTTTCTTT	CASSLLSRGNTEAFF
TRBJ2-3	NA	NA	TRBV9	TGTGCCAGCAGCGTAGGCAGGGATACGCAGTATTTT	CASSVGRDTQYF
TRBJ2-7	TRBD2	NA	TRBV5-6	TGTGCCAGCAGCTTGGAGACTAGCGGGGGTGACGAGCAGTACTTC	CASSLETSGGDEQYF
TRBJ2-6	NA	NA	TRBV4-2	TGTGCCAGCAGCCAAGACTATGGGGCCAACGTCCTGACTTTC	CASSQDYGANVLTF
TRBJ2-7	TRBD2	NA	TRBV25-1	TGTGCCAGCAGTACCACTAGCGGCAAACAGTACTTC	CASSTTSGKQYF
TRBJ2-1	NA	NA	TRBV5-1	TGCGCCAGCAGCTTAGGAGTTGCCGAGAAGCAGTTCTTC	CASSLGVAEKQFF
TRBJ1-1	NA	few	TRBV2	TGTGCCAGCCTCCGGACAAACACTGAAGCTTTCTTT	CASLRTNTEAFF
TRBJ2-7	NA	NA	TRBV28	TGTGCCAGCAGTTCCCGGACTCTGACACTACGATCGCCCTACGAGCAGTACTTC	CASSSRTLTLRSPYEQYF
TRBJ2-1	NA	NA	TRBV7-3	TGTGCCAGCAGCTTAAACGGCTACAATGAGCAGTTCTTC	CASSLNGYNEQFF
TRBJ1-3	NA	NA	TRBV9	TGTGCCAGCCCTCGAGGGGGCTCTGGAAACACCATATATTTT	CASPRGGSGNTIYF
TRBJ2-4	NA	NA	TRBV4-1	TGCGCCAGCAGAAACCCTTCCACAGGAGCCGAAAACATTCAGTACTTC	CASRNPSTGAENIQYF
TRBJ2-2	NA	NA	TRBV15	TGTGCCACCAGCACCAGGGACACCGGGGAGCTGTTTTTT	CATSTRDTGELFF
TRBJ1-2	NA	few	TRBV5-6	TGTGCCAGCACCCTTGGCGGTAGGACACTCTATGGCTACACCTTC	CASTLGGRTLYGYTF
TRBJ2-6	NA	NA	TRBV7-9	TGTGCCAGCAGCTTGTTAGAAACTGGGGCCAACGTCCTGACTTTC	CASSLLETGANVLTF
TRBJ1-2	TRBD1	few	TRBV27	TGTGCCAGCAGTTCTAGAGGGCAGGGGGAAAGTGGCTATGGCTACACCTTC	CASSSRGQGESGYGYTF
TRBJ2-7	NA	NA	TRBV6-6	TGTGCCAGCAGTTACTCGTCGGTTGAGCACGAGCAGTACTTC	CASSYSSVEHEQYF
TRBJ2-2	NA	NA	TRBV7-8	TGTGCCAGCAGCTCCGAGCGGGTGAACACCGGGGAGCTGTTTTTT	CASSSERVNTGELFF
TRBJ2-7	TRBD1	NA	TRBV2	TGTGCCAGCACCGTCACGACAGGGGGCTACGAGCAGTACTTC	CASTVTTGGYEQYF
TRBJ1-2	NA	NA	TRBV21-1	TGTGCCACCCCACCGAATGCAGGGGGCGCGAGCGGCTACACCTTC	CATPPNAGGASGYTF
TRBJ1-1	TRBD1	once	TRBV28	TGTGCCAGCAGTACACCGGGACAGGGAGACACTGAAGCTTTCTTT	CASSTPGQGDTEAFF
TRBJ1-1	NA	NA	TRBV2	TGTGCCGCCCAAGTGGGGGGAAACACTGAAGCTTTCTTT	CAAQVGGNTEAFF
TRBJ2-5	NA	NA	TRBV5-6	TGTGCCAGCAGCCGCCTTGACAGAGTCGGGGAGACCCAGTACTTC	CASSRLDRVGETQYF
TRBJ2-2	TRBD2	NA	TRBV12-5	TGTGCTAGTGGTTTGCAGCGGGAGGGTTTCACCGGGGAGCTGTTTTTT	CASGLQREGFTGELFF
TRBJ1-3	NA	NA	TRBV5-4	TGTGCCAGCAGCTTGGGGTCGACGGGAGTTGGAAACACCATATATTTT	CASSLGSTGVGNTIYF
TRBJ1-5	NA	few	TRBV6-5	TGTGCCAGCAGTTACTCGAGGCAGAGTGGCCAGCCCCAGCATTTT	CASSYSRQSGQPQHF
TRBJ1-1	TRBD1	once	TRBV5-4	TGTGCCAGCAGCTCGGGACAGGGGCCTCGGACTGAAGCTTTCTTT	CASSSGQGPRTEAFF
TRBJ2-2	NA	NA	TRBV11-3	TGTGCCAGCAGCTATATAGCCGGCGGGGAGCTGTTTTTT	CASSYIAGGELFF
TRBJ2-2	NA	few	TRBV30	TGTGCCTGGGGTACCGGGACATTGACCGGGGAGCTGTTTTTT	CAWGTGTLTGELFF
TRBJ2-6	TRBD1	NA	TRBV5-1	TGCGCCAGCAGCTCTCAGCCGGGACAGGGGATCTCTGGGGCCAACGTCCTGACTTTC	CASSSQPGQGISGANVLTF
TRBJ2-5	TRBD1	NA	TRBV28	TGTGCCTCACAGGGAAACAGGGGCGTGGAAGAAGAGACCCAGTACTTC	CASQGNRGVEEETQYF
TRBJ2-7	NA	NA	TRBV25-1	TGTGCCAGCAGTAACTACTACGAGCAGTACTTC	CASSNYYEQYF
TRBJ2-2	NA	NA	TRBV7-9	TGTGCCAGCAGCTTATTACAGAACACCGGGGAGCTGTTTTTT	CASSLLQNTGELFF
TRBJ1-6	NA	few	TRBV6-5	TGTGCCAGCAGTAGCCAGGGGAAATCACCCCTCCACTTT	CASSSQGKSPLHF
TRBJ1-2	NA	NA	TRBV20-1	TGCAGTTCAAAAGGGGTTTCTGGCTACACCTTC	CSSKGVSGYTF
TRBJ2-4	NA	NA	TRBV7-2	TGTGCCAGCACTCTGCTAATAGCCAAAAACATTCAGTACTTC	CASTLLIAKNIQYF
TRBJ1-4	TRBD1	few	TRBV10-3	TGTGCCATCAGCTCGGGACAGGAAGGCGAAAAACTGTTTTTT	CAISSGQEGEKLFF